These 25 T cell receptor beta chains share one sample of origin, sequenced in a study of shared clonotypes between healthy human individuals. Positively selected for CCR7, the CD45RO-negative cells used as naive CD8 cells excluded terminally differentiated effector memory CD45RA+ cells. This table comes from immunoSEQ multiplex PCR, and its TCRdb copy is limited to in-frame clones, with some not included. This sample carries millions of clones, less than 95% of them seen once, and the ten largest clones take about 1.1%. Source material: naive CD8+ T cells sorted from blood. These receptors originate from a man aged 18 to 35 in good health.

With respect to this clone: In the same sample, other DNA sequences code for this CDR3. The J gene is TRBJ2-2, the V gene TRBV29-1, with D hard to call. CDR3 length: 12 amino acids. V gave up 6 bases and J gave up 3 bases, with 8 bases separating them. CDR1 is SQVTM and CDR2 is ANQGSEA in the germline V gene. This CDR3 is CSVGRDTGELFF. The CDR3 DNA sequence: TGCAGCGTGGGTCGGGACACCGGGGAGCTGTTTTTT.

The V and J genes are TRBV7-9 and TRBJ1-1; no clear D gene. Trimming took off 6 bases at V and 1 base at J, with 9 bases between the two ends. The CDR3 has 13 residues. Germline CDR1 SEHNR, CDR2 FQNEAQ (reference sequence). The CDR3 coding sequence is TGTGCCAGCAGTGAGGGTCCGAACACTGAAGCTTTCTTT. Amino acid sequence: CASSEGPNTEAFF.

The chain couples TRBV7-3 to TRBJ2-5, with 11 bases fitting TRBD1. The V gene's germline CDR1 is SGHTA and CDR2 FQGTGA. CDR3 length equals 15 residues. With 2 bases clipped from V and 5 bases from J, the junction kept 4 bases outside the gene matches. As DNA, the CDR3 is TGTGCCAGCAGCTTAGGACAGGGGGCTGGGGAGACCCAGTACTTC. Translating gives CASSLGQGAGETQYF. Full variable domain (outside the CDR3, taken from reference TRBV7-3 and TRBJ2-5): GAGVSQTPSNKVTEKGKYVELRCDPISGHTALYWYRQSLGQGPEFLIYFQGTGAADDSGLPNDRFFAVRPEGSVSTLKIQRTERGDSAVYLCASSLGQGAGETQYFGPGTRLLVL.

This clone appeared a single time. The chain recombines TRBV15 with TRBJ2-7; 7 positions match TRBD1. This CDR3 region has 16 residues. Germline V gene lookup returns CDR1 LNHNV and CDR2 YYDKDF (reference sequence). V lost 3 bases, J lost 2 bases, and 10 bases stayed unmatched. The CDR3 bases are TGTGCCACCAGCAGGAAACAGGGGAAGGGGACCTACGAGCAGTACTTC. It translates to CATSRKQGKGTYEQYF.

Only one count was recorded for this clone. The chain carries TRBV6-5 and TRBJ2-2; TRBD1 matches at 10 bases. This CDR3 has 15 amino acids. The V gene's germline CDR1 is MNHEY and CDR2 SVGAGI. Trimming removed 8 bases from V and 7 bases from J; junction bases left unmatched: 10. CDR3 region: CASGSGTGEIGELFF. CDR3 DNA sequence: TGTGCCAGCGGATCCGGGACAGGGGAAATCGGGGAGCTGTTTTTT.

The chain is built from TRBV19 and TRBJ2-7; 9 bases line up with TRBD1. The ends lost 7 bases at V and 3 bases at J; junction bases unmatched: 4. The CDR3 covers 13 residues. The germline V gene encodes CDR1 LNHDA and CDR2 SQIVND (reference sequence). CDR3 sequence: CASTPDRGYEQYF. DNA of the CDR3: TGTGCCAGTACACCGGACAGGGGCTACGAGCAGTACTTC.

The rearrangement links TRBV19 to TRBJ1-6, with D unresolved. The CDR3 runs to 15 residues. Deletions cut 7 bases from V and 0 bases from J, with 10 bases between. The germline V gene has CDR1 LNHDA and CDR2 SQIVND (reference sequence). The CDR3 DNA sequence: TGTGCCAGTAACCCTGGCAGCTCCTATAATTCACCCCTCCACTTT. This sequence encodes CASNPGSSYNSPLHF.

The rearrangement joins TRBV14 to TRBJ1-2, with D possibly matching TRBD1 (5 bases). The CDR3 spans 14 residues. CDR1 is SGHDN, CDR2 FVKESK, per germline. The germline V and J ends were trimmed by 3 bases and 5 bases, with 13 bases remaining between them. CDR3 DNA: TGTGCCAGCAGCCAGACGTCAGGGATTTATGGCTACACCTTC. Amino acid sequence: CASSQTSGIYGYTF.

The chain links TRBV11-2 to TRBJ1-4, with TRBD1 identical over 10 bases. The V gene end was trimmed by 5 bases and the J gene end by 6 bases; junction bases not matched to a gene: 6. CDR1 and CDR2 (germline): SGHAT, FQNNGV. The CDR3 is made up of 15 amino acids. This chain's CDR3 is CASSTPGTGDEKLFF. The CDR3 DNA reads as TGTGCCAGCAGCACCCCCGGGACAGGGGATGAAAAACTGTTTTTT.

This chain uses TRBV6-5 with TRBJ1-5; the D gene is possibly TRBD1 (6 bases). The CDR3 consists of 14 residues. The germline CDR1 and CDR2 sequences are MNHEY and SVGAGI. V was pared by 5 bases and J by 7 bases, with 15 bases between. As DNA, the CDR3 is TGTGCCAGCAGTGTGGGGGGGGCTGTCCAGCCCCAGCATTTT. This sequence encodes CASSVGGAVQPQHF.

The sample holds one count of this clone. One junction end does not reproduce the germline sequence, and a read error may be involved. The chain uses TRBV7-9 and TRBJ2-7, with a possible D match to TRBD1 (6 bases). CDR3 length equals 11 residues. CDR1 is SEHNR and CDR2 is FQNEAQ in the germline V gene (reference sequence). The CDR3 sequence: CESRGLGEQYF. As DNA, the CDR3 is TGCGAGTCGAGGGGGTTGGGCGAGCAGTACTTC. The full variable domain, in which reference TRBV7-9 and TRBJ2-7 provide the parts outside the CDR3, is DTGVSQNPRHKITKRGQNVTFRCDPISEHNRLYWYRQTLGQGPEFLTYFQNEAQLEKSRLLSDRFSAERPKGSFSTLEIQRTEQGDSAMYLCESRGLGEQYFGPGTRLTVT.

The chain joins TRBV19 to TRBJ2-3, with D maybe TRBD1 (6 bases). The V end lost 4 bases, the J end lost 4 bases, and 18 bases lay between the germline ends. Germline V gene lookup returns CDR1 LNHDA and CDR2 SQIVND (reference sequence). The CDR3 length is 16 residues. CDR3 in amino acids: CASSSRTDAPPDTQYF. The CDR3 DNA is TGTGCCAGTAGTAGCAGGACAGACGCCCCCCCAGATACGCAGTATTTT.

The CDR3 loop is CASSVARAGEEFSDTIYF. The CDR3 coding sequence is TGTGCCAGCAGCGTAGCTAGGGCCGGGGAAGAATTTTCGGACACCATATATTTT. The J gene is TRBJ1-3, the V gene TRBV9; D ambiguous. V was pared by 0 bases and J by 8 bases, with 24 bases between. Germline CDR1 and CDR2: SGDLS and YYNGEE. The CDR3 runs 18 residues. Drawing the rest from reference TRBV9 and TRBJ1-3, the complete variable domain is DSGVTQTPKHLITATGQRVTLRCSPRSGDLSVYWYQQSLDQGLQFLIQYYNGEERAKGNILERFSAQQFPDLHSELNLSSLELGDSALYFCASSVARAGEEFSDTIYFGEGSWLTVV.

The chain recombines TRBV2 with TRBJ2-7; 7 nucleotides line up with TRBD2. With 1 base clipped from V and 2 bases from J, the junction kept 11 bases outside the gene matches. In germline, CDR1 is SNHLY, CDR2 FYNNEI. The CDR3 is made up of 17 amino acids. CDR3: CASSEEGSREDPYEQYF. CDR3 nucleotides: TGTGCCAGCAGTGAAGAAGGGTCCCGGGAGGACCCCTACGAGCAGTACTTC.

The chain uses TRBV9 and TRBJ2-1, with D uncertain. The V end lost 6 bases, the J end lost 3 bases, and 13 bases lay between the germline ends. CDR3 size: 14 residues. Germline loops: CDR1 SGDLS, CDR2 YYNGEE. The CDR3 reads CASTPWADYNEQFF. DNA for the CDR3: TGTGCCAGCACCCCCTGGGCAGACTACAATGAGCAGTTCTTC.

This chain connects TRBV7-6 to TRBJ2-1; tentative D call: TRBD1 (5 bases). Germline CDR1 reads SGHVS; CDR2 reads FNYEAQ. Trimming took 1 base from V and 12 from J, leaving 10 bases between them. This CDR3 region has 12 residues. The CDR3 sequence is CASSLEGVVQFF. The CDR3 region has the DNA TGTGCCAGCAGCTTAGAAGGGGTGGTGCAGTTCTTC.

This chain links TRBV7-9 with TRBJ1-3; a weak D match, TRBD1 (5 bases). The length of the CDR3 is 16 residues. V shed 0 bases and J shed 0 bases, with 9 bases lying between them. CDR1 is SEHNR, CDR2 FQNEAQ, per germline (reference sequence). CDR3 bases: TGTGCCAGCAGCTTAGCCGGGGGAGGCTCTGGAAACACCATATATTTT. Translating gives CASSLAGGGSGNTIYF.

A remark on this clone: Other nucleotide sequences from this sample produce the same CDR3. The DNA for the CDR3 is TGCGCCAGCAGCCAAGACCGGCACTCCTACGAGCAGTACTTC. Amino acids: CASSQDRHSYEQYF. The chain is built from TRBV4-1 and TRBJ2-7; D not certain. This CDR3 is built from 14 residues. Trimming took 0 bases from V and 0 from J, leaving 6 bases between them. Germline CDR1 is MGHRA and CDR2 is YSYEKL.

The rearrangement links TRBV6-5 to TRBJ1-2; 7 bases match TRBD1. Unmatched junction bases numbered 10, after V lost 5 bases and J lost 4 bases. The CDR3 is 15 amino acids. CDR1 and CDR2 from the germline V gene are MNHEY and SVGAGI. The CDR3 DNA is TGTGCCAGCAGTAACCGGGACAGTCAGCTCTATGGCTACACCTTC. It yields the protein CASSNRDSQLYGYTF.

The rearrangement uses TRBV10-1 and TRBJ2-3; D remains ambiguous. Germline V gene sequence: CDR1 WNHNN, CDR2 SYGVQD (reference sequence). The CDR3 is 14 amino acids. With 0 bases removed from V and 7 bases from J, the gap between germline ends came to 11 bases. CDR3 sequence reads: CASSESNGVYTQYF. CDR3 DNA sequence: TGCGCCAGCAGTGAGTCGAATGGGGTCTATACGCAGTATTTT.

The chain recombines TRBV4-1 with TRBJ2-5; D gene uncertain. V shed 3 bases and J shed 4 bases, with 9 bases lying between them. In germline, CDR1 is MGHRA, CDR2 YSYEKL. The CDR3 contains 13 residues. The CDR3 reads CASSQLVGETQYF. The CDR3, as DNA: TGCGCCAGCAGCCAGCTAGTGGGAGAGACCCAGTACTTC.

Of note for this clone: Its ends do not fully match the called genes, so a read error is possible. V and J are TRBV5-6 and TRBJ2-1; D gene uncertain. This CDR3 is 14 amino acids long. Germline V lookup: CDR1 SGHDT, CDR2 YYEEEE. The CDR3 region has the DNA TGTGCCAGCAGCTTGGGTTCTGGTAGGAGCTCGCCACTCTTC. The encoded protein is CASSLGSGRSSPLF.

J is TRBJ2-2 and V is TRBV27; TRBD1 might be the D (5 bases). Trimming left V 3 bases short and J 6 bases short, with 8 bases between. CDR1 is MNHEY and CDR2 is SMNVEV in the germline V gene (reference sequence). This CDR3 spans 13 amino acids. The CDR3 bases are TGTGCCAGCAGTTTTCAGGGTCCCGGGGAGCTGTTTTTT. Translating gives CASSFQGPGELFF.

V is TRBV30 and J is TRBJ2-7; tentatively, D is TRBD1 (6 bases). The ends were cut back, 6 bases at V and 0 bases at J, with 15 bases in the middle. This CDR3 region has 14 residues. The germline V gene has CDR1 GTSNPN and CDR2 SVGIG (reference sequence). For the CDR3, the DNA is TGTGCCTGCCACCCCGGGGACAACTCCTACGAGCAGTACTTC. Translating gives CACHPGDNSYEQYF.

The CDR3 here is CASSFRDNPYEQYF. The DNA for the CDR3 is TGTGCCAGCAGCTTCCGGGACAACCCCTACGAGCAGTACTTC. The chain links TRBV7-9 to TRBJ2-7, with a weak D call TRBD1 (6 bases). Germline CDR1 SEHNR, CDR2 FQNEAQ (reference sequence). This CDR3 contains 14 residues. The V end was cut by 3 bases, the J end by 2 bases, with 11 bases between.